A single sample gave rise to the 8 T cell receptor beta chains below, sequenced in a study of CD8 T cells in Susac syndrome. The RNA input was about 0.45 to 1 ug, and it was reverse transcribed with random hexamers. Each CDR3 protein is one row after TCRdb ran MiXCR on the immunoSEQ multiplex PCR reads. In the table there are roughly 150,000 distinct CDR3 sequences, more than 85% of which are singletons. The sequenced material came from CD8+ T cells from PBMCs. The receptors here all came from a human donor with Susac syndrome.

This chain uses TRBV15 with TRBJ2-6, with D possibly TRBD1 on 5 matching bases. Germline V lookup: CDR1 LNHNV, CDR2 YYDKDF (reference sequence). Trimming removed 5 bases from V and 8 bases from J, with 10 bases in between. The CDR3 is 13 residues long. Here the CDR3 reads CATSAGKPNVLTF. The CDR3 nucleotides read TGTGCCACCAGCGCAGGGAAGCCCAACGTCCTGACTTTC.

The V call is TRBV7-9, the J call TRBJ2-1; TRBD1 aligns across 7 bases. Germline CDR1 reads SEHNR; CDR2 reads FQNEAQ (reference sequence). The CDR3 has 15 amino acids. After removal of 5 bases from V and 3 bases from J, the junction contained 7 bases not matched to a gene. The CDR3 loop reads CASSIDRVDYNEQFF. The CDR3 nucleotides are TGTGCCAGCAGCATAGACAGGGTGGACTACAATGAGCAGTTCTTC. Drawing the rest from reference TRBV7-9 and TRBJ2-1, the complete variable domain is DTGVSQNPRHKITKRGQNVTFRCDPISEHNRLYWYRQTLGQGPEFLTYFQNEAQLEKSRLLSDRFSAERPKGSFSTLEIQRTEQGDSAMYLCASSIDRVDYNEQFFGPGTRLTVL.

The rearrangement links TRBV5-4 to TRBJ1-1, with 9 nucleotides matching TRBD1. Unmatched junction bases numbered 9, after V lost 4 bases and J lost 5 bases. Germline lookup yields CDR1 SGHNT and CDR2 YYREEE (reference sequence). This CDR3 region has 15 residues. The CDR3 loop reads CASSHTGTGITEAFF. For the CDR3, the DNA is TGTGCCAGCAGCCATACCGGGACAGGGATTACTGAAGCTTTCTTT.

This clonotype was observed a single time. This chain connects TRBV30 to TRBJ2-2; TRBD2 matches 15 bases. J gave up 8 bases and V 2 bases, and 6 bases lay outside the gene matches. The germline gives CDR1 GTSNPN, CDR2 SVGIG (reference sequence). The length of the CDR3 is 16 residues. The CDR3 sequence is CAWSMGLAGGRGELFF. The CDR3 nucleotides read TGTGCCTGGAGTATGGGACTAGCGGGAGGCCGGGGGGAGCTGTTTTTT.

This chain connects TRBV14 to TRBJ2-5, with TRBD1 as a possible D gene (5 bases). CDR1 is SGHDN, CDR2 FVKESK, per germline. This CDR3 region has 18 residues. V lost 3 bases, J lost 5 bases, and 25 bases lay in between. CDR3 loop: CASSHMGFEGAWVETQYF. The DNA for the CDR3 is TGTGCCAGCAGCCACATGGGATTCGAAGGGGCGTGGGTGGAGACCCAGTACTTC.

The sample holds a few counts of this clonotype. The CDR3 DNA is TGTGCCAGCAGCGCCCCTAGGGGCCCTGAGCAGTTCTTC. Protein product: CASSAPRGPEQFF. The V gene is TRBV9, the J gene TRBJ2-1, with D maybe TRBD1 (5 bases). The CDR3 spans 13 residues. Trimming took 3 bases from V and 9 from J, leaving 13 bases between them. The germline CDR1 and CDR2 sequences are SGDLS and YYNGEE.

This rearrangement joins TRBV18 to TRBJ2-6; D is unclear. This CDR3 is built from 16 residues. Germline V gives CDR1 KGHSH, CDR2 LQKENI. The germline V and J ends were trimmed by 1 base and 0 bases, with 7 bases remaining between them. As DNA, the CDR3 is TGTGCCAGCTCACCACTGGCGACCTCTGGGGCCAACGTCCTGACTTTC. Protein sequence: CASSPLATSGANVLTF.

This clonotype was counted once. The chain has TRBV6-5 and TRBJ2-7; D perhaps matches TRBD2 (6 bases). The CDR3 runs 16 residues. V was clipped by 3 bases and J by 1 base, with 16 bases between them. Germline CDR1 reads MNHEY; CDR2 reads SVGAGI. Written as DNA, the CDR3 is TGTGCCAGCAGTTATGGGACTGCAGGTGGATCCTACGAGCAGTACTTC. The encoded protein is CASSYGTAGGSYEQYF.